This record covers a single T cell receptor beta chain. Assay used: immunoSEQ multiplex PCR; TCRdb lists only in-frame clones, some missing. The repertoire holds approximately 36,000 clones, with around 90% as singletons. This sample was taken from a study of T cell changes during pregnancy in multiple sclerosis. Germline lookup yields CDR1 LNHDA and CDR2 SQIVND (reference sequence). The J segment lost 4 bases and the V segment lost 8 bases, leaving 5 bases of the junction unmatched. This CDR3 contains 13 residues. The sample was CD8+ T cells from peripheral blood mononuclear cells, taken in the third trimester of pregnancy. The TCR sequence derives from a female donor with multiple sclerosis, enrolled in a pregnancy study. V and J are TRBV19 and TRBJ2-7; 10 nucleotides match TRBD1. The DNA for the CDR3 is TGTGCCAGTCAACTGGACAGGGGGTACGAGCAGTACTTC. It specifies CASQLDRGYEQYF.